These T cell receptor beta chains were read from a single sample in a study of T-cell reconstitution after alpha-beta-depleted transplantation in children. One entry per CDR3 protein, called by TCRdb with MiXCR from the PCR reads. Altogether 260,000 or so distinct CDR3 sequences are present, about 11% being singletons, with the ten largest covering approximately 2.4%. The starting material was PBMCs from the stem cell graft donor, obtained from the stem cell graft. The receptor source for this set is a human donor who donated a stem cell graft to a child with acute lymphoblastic leukemia. Both conserved end residues are part of each CDR3. The order of the fields is J gene, D gene, clone size, V gene, CDR3 length, CDR3 protein, CDR3 DNA. The D gene is left open where the match is weak. Only some rows state a clone size, as once, few, many or a class for expanded clones.

TRBJ2-7	TRBD1	many	TRBV28	13	CASSYRGNYEQYF	TGTGCCAGCAGTTACAGGGGAAACTACGAGCAGTACTTC
TRBJ1-1	.	few	TRBV19	14	CASSSDRSSTEAFF	TGTGCCAGTAGTAGTGACAGGTCATCGACTGAAGCTTTCTTT
TRBJ2-1	.	many	TRBV5-1	16	CASSLATGGGGNEQFF	TGCGCCAGCAGCTTAGCCACAGGCGGTGGTGGCAATGAGCAGTTCTTC
TRBJ2-1	.	many	TRBV6-5	14	CASSYRDLYNEQFF	TGTGCCAGCAGTTACAGGGACCTCTACAATGAGCAGTTCTTC
TRBJ2-3	.	few	TRBV5-1	15	CASSLRGRDTDTQYF	TGCGCCAGCAGCTTGCGGGGACGTGACACAGATACGCAGTATTTT
TRBJ2-3	.	many	TRBV27	15	CASSLGLARADTQYF	TGTGCCAGCAGTTTGGGGCTAGCCCGGGCAGATACGCAGTATTTT
TRBJ2-7	TRBD2	many	TRBV28	15	CASSRTSGRSYEQYF	TGTGCCAGCAGTCGGACTAGCGGGAGGTCCTACGAGCAGTACTTC
TRBJ2-3	TRBD2	many	TRBV10-3	15	CAIRGTSGATDTQYF	TGTGCCATCAGGGGGACTAGCGGAGCTACAGATACGCAGTATTTT
TRBJ2-1	.	many	TRBV10-3	14	CAISEPGDVNEQFF	TGTGCCATCAGTGAACCAGGGGACGTGAATGAGCAGTTCTTC
TRBJ2-2	.	few	TRBV4-1	17	CASSQLDLISNTGELFF	TGCGCCAGCAGCCAACTTGATCTTATTTCCAACACCGGGGAGCTGTTTTTT
TRBJ2-5	.	.	TRBV10-3	14	CAISEKTTQETQYF	TGTGCCATCAGTGAGAAGACTACACAAGAGACCCAGTACTTC
TRBJ1-2	TRBD1	few	TRBV7-9	15	CASSLVPGTVYGYTF	TGTGCCAGCAGCTTAGTTCCCGGGACAGTCTATGGCTACACCTTC
TRBJ2-7	TRBD2	.	TRBV9	15	CASSVEPGGPYEQYF	TGTGCCAGCAGCGTAGAGCCGGGAGGGCCCTACGAGCAGTACTTC
TRBJ2-1	TRBD2	few	TRBV4-3	16	CASSGVRGLSYNEQFF	TGCGCCAGCAGCGGGGTTAGGGGACTATCCTACAATGAGCAGTTCTTC
TRBJ2-1	TRBD2	.	TRBV7-2	16	CASSLLAAPALNEQFF	TGTGCCAGCAGCCTCCTAGCGGCGCCGGCCCTAAATGAGCAGTTCTTC
TRBJ2-7	.	many	TRBV21-1	10	CASPNYEQYF	TGTGCCAGCCCCAACTACGAGCAGTACTTC
TRBJ2-7	.	many	TRBV6-1	12	CASSERGYEQYF	TGTGCCAGCAGTGAAAGAGGATACGAGCAGTACTTC
TRBJ1-1	TRBD1	few	TRBV30	14	CAWSEGAMNTEAFF	TGTGCCTGGAGTGAGGGGGCCATGAACACTGAAGCTTTCTTT
TRBJ2-3	TRBD2	many	TRBV20-1	15	CSARRLAGVTDTQYF	TGCAGTGCTAGGCGCCTAGCGGGAGTGACAGATACGCAGTATTTT
TRBJ2-5	.	once	TRBV11-2	15	CASHTAAGVQETRYF	TGTGCCAGCCACACAGCAGCCGGGGTCCAAGAGACCCGGTACTTC
TRBJ2-7	TRBD1	.	TRBV20-1	15	CSARDDLDRGYEQYF	TGCAGTGCTAGAGATGACCTGGACAGGGGCTACGAGCAGTACTTC
TRBJ2-1	TRBD2	many	TRBV27	13	CASSSGREDEQFF	TGTGCCAGCAGTTCGGGTCGGGAGGATGAGCAGTTCTTC
TRBJ1-6	.	many	TRBV18	16	CASSRGESSYNSPLHF	TGTGCCAGCTCTCGGGGAGAGAGCTCCTATAATTCACCCCTCCACTTT
TRBJ1-2	.	many	TRBV5-6	14	CASSSAGGTEGYTF	TGTGCCAGCAGCTCGGCTGGAGGGACGGAGGGCTACACCTTC
TRBJ2-7	TRBD1	many	TRBV20-1	13	CSARIGQGYEQYF	TGCAGTGCTAGAATCGGACAGGGCTACGAGCAGTACTTC
TRBJ1-2	.	many	TRBV28	14	CASTSGSTRGGYTF	TGTGCCAGCACCTCCGGGAGCACTAGGGGCGGCTACACCTTC
TRBJ1-1	.	many	TRBV28	14	CASISQGRVGEAFF	TGTGCCAGCATTTCACAGGGCCGTGTTGGTGAAGCTTTCTTT
TRBJ2-5	.	many	TRBV29-1	11	CSVERGETQYF	TGCAGCGTTGAGAGGGGAGAGACCCAGTACTTC
TRBJ1-1	.	many	TRBV9	15	CASSPSRGGRTEAFF	TGTGCCAGCAGCCCTTCGAGAGGGGGACGGACTGAAGCTTTCTTT
TRBJ2-7	.	few	TRBV3-1	15	CASSYRAGRGNEQYF	TGTGCCAGCAGCTACCGTGCGGGACGAGGGAACGAGCAGTACTTC
TRBJ2-1	TRBD1	.	TRBV4-1	17	CASSQERWQGANNEQFF	TGCGCCAGCAGCCAAGAACGGTGGCAGGGGGCAAACAATGAGCAGTTCTTC
TRBJ2-5	.	many	TRBV7-9	12	CASSPLAETQYF	TGTGCCAGCAGCCCCCTAGCGGAGACCCAGTACTTC
TRBJ1-1	TRBD1	few	TRBV30	11	CAWKDRDRAFF	TGTGCCTGGAAGGACAGGGACAGAGCTTTCTTT
TRBJ2-4	TRBD2	.	TRBV7-9	17	CASSILGAGAHKNIQYF	TGTGCCAGCAGCATCCTTGGAGCGGGGGCCCACAAAAACATTCAGTACTTC
TRBJ2-3	.	many	TRBV28	12	CASRLSTDTQYF	TGTGCCAGCAGACTATCCACAGATACGCAGTATTTT
TRBJ1-5	.	.	TRBV6-1	12	CASSDGRGPQHF	TGTGCCAGCAGTGATGGGAGGGGACCCCAGCATTTT
TRBJ2-2	.	few	TRBV7-9	17	CASSRKNGPPLTGELFF	TGTGCCAGCAGCAGAAAGAACGGGCCACCCCTGACCGGGGAGCTGTTTTTT
TRBJ2-7	.	many	TRBV27	12	CASSTPLGARHF	TGTGCCAGCAGTACCCCGTTGGGGGCAAGGCACTTC
TRBJ2-7	TRBD2	many	TRBV7-9	15	CASSPGLAGPYEQYF	TGTGCCAGCAGCCCGGGACTAGCGGGTCCGTACGAGCAGTACTTC
TRBJ1-5	.	many	TRBV6-1	16	CASSESGSYSNQPQHF	TGTGCCAGCAGTGAAAGCGGCAGCTATAGCAATCAGCCCCAGCATTTT
TRBJ1-3	.	many	TRBV11-1	18	CASSLAPGHPSSGNTIYF	TGTGCCAGCAGCTTAGCCCCTGGACACCCGTCCTCTGGAAACACCATATATTTT
TRBJ2-6	.	many	TRBV30	16	CAWSVNRLSGANVLTF	TGTGCCTGGAGTGTAAACAGGCTTTCTGGGGCCAACGTCCTGACTTTC
TRBJ1-1	.	many	TRBV20-1	15	CSARVGEYPGTEAFF	TGCAGTGCTAGAGTTGGGGAATACCCGGGCACTGAAGCTTTCTTT
TRBJ2-2	.	many	TRBV15	15	CATSREGRGTGELFF	TGTGCCACCAGCAGAGAAGGGCGCGGCACCGGGGAGCTGTTTTTT
TRBJ1-2	.	.	TRBV7-2	14	CASSPRGGAYGYTF	TGTGCCAGCAGCCCCCGGGGAGGGGCTTATGGCTACACCTTC
TRBJ2-7	.	many	TRBV20-1	15	CSARGNRDSLYEQYF	TGCAGTGCTAGAGGCAACAGGGATTCTTTATACGAGCAGTACTTC
TRBJ2-7	.	.	TRBV7-2	14	CASSQGSQFYEQYF	TGTGCCAGCAGCCAGGGTTCGCAATTCTACGAGCAGTACTTC
TRBJ1-2	.	many	TRBV6-1	13	CASSDPDIYGYTF	TGTGCCAGCAGCGACCCGGACATCTATGGCTACACCTTC